This T cell receptor (beta chain) appears in the sequencing data of a study of human versus mouse CDR3 diversity and MHC coevolution. Naive CD4 T cells, CD45RO-negative and CD62L-positive, were flow-sorted from PBMCs. V lost 2 bases and J lost 0; bases outside the gene matches: 2. This CDR3 comprises 17 residues. Per the germline V gene, CDR1 is KGHSH and CDR2 is LQKENI. The data were produced by immunoSEQ multiplex PCR, yet TCRdb's version contains in-frame clones alone and is incomplete. The sample lists about 77,000 clones; less than 95% were seen once. The chain carries TRBV18 and TRBJ2-1, with 12 bases lining up with TRBD2. Material for sequencing was naive CD4+ T cells from blood. This sample's subset: CD45RO-negative CD62L-positive naive CD4 T cells. This sequence was found in a person aged 25 to 69 in good health. The CDR3, as DNA: TGTGCCAGCTCACCAGGACTAGCGGGGATCTCCTACAATGAGCAGTTCTTC. This gives the protein CASSPGLAGISYNEQFF. Supplemented by reference TRBV18 and TRBJ2-1, the full variable domain reads NAGVMQNPRHLVRRRGQEARLRCSPMKGHSHVYWYRQLPEEGLKFMVYLQKENIIDESGMPKERFSAEFPKEGPSILRIQQVVRGDSAAYFCASSPGLAGISYNEQFFGPGTRLTVL.